The rows below give T cell receptor beta chains drawn from one sample of a study of blood T cell repertoires in COVID-19. Here immunoSEQ multiplex PCR was the method, and the copy in TCRdb shows in-frame clones only, minus some. The sample contains approximately 84,000 clones, 65% to 85% of which appear only once. Specimen: peripheral blood. The receptors shown here come from a woman of 80 years or more with acute or convalescent COVID-19. The CDR3 runs from the conserved cysteine through the conserved F or W. A D gene is named only where the DNA matches it firmly. Expanded clones are given a class, and other clones once, few, many or no size at all.

CDR3aa: CASSLGSHGNEQFF; CDR3nt: TGTGCCAGCAGCCTCGGGTCTCACGGCAATGAGCAGTTCTTC; j_gene: TRBJ2-1; abundance: -; v_gene: TRBV11-3; d_gene: -
CDR3aa: CASSLQGGGNYEQYF; CDR3nt: TGTGCCAGCAGCTTACAAGGCGGGGGAAACTACGAGCAGTACTTC; j_gene: TRBJ2-7; abundance: -; v_gene: TRBV7-2; d_gene: TRBD2
CDR3aa: CASSRRGPGNIQYF; CDR3nt: TGTGCCAGCTCAAGAAGGGGGCCAGGAAACATTCAGTACTTC; j_gene: TRBJ2-4; abundance: -; v_gene: TRBV7-2; d_gene: TRBD1
CDR3aa: CASSELAGAYNEQFF; CDR3nt: TGTGCCAGCAGCGAACTAGCGGGAGCTTACAATGAGCAGTTCTTC; j_gene: TRBJ2-1; abundance: few; v_gene: TRBV9; d_gene: TRBD2
CDR3aa: CASSGDRTDTIYF; CDR3nt: TGTGCCAGCTCGGGGGACAGGACGGACACCATATATTTT; j_gene: TRBJ1-3; abundance: once; v_gene: TRBV18; d_gene: TRBD1
CDR3aa: CASSLQGARDTQYF; CDR3nt: TGTGCCAGCAGCTTACAGGGGGCTAGGGATACGCAGTATTTT; j_gene: TRBJ2-3; abundance: -; v_gene: TRBV5-5; d_gene: TRBD1
CDR3aa: CASSLVGQGETQYF; CDR3nt: TGTGCCAGCAGCTTGGTGGGACAGGGTGAGACCCAGTACTTC; j_gene: TRBJ2-5; abundance: -; v_gene: TRBV5-4; d_gene: TRBD1
CDR3aa: CASSIDRGEGVRPQHF; CDR3nt: TGTGCCAGTAGTATAGATCGAGGAGAAGGGGTTCGGCCCCAGCATTTT; j_gene: TRBJ1-5; abundance: -; v_gene: TRBV19; d_gene: -
CDR3aa: CASSFNGGGNQPQHF; CDR3nt: TGCGCCAGCAGCTTTAACGGGGGTGGCAATCAGCCCCAGCATTTT; j_gene: TRBJ1-5; abundance: -; v_gene: TRBV5-1; d_gene: -
CDR3aa: CASAPPGAGGTGELFF; CDR3nt: TGTGCCAGCGCTCCGCCGGGAGCGGGAGGCACCGGGGAGCTGTTTTTT; j_gene: TRBJ2-2; abundance: -; v_gene: TRBV11-2; d_gene: TRBD2
CDR3aa: CASSPWTGYGNTIYF; CDR3nt: TGTGCCAGCAGTCCTTGGACAGGGTACGGAAACACCATATATTTT; j_gene: TRBJ1-3; abundance: -; v_gene: TRBV6-5; d_gene: TRBD1
CDR3aa: CASRGRLSGNTIYF; CDR3nt: TGTGCCAGCAGGGGGCGTTTGTCTGGAAACACCATATATTTT; j_gene: TRBJ1-3; abundance: -; v_gene: TRBV28; d_gene: -
CDR3aa: CASSPRGQGEGTEAFF; CDR3nt: TGTGCCAGCTCACCAAGGGGGCAGGGTGAGGGCACTGAAGCTTTCTTT; j_gene: TRBJ1-1; abundance: few; v_gene: TRBV18; d_gene: TRBD1
CDR3aa: CASSSGQGESQPQHF; CDR3nt: TGTGCCAGCAGTTCTGGACAGGGGGAGTCTCAGCCCCAGCATTTT; j_gene: TRBJ1-5; abundance: -; v_gene: TRBV6-5; d_gene: TRBD1
CDR3aa: CASSSSATYNEQFF; CDR3nt: TGCGCCAGCAGTTCTAGCGCCACCTACAATGAGCAGTTCTTC; j_gene: TRBJ2-1; abundance: -; v_gene: TRBV10-1; d_gene: -
CDR3aa: CASSLSYNEQFF; CDR3nt: TGTGCCAGCAGTCTCTCTTACAATGAGCAGTTCTTC; j_gene: TRBJ2-1; abundance: -; v_gene: TRBV27; d_gene: -
CDR3aa: CAISEQASGSYEQYF; CDR3nt: TGTGCCATCAGTGAGCAGGCTTCTGGGTCCTACGAGCAGTACTTC; j_gene: TRBJ2-7; abundance: -; v_gene: TRBV10-3; d_gene: -
CDR3aa: CAIRRTGTDYEQYF; CDR3nt: TGTGCCATCAGACGAACCGGGACAGACTACGAGCAGTACTTC; j_gene: TRBJ2-7; abundance: -; v_gene: TRBV10-3; d_gene: TRBD1
CDR3aa: CASSPSGGTGELFF; CDR3nt: TGTGCCAGCAGTCCGAGCGGGGGCACCGGGGAGCTGTTTTTT; j_gene: TRBJ2-2; abundance: -; v_gene: TRBV6-5; d_gene: TRBD2
CDR3aa: CASRWGQLETQYF; CDR3nt: TGTGCCAGCAGATGGGGACAGCTAGAGACCCAGTACTTC; j_gene: TRBJ2-5; abundance: -; v_gene: TRBV12-3/TRBV12-4; d_gene: TRBD1
CDR3aa: CASSLPGTEAFF; CDR3nt: TGTGCCAGCAGTTTACCGGGAACTGAAGCTTTCTTT; j_gene: TRBJ1-1; abundance: -; v_gene: TRBV12-3/TRBV12-4; d_gene: -
CDR3aa: CASSPSPSGSTDTQYF; CDR3nt: TGTGCCAGCAGCCCCAGCCCTAGCGGTAGCACAGATACGCAGTATTTT; j_gene: TRBJ2-3; abundance: -; v_gene: TRBV7-8; d_gene: TRBD2
CDR3aa: CASSLGQGNTQYF; CDR3nt: TGCGCCAGCAGCTTGGGGCAGGGGAATACGCAGTATTTT; j_gene: TRBJ2-3; abundance: -; v_gene: TRBV5-1; d_gene: -
CDR3aa: CASSLQDTLYGYTF; CDR3nt: TGTGCCAGCTCACTCCAAGACACCCTCTATGGCTACACCTTC; j_gene: TRBJ1-2; abundance: -; v_gene: TRBV18; d_gene: -
CDR3aa: CAISERTGYGYTF; CDR3nt: TGTGCCATCAGTGAGAGGACAGGCTATGGCTACACCTTC; j_gene: TRBJ1-2; abundance: -; v_gene: TRBV10-3; d_gene: TRBD1
CDR3aa: CASSQEGTGGGEKLFF; CDR3nt: TGTGCCAGCAGCCAGGAGGGGACAGGGGGCGGTGAAAAACTGTTTTTT; j_gene: TRBJ1-4; abundance: -; v_gene: TRBV4-2; d_gene: TRBD1
CDR3aa: CSVMGETEAFF; CDR3nt: TGCAGCGTTATGGGAGAGACTGAAGCTTTCTTT; j_gene: TRBJ1-1; abundance: -; v_gene: TRBV29-1; d_gene: -
CDR3aa: CASSSTGTGEETQYF; CDR3nt: TGCGCCAGCAGCTCAACCGGGACAGGGGAGGAGACCCAGTACTTC; j_gene: TRBJ2-5; abundance: -; v_gene: TRBV5-1; d_gene: TRBD1